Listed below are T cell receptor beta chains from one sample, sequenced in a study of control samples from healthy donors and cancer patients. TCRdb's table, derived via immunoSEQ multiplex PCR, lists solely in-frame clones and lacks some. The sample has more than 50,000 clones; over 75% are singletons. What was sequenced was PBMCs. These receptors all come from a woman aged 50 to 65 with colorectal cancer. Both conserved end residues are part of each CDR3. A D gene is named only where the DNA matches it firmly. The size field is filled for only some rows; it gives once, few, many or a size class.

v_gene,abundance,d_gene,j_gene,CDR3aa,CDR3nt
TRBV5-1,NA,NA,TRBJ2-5,CASSLMPGDQETQYF,TGCGCCAGCAGCTTGATGCCGGGGGACCAAGAGACCCAGTACTTC
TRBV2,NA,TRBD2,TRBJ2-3,CASRTPSGRAQNRQYF,TGTGCCAGCAGGACACCTAGCGGGAGGGCCCAAAATAGGCAGTATTTT
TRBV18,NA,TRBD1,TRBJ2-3,CASSPRTGGSTDTQYF,TGTGCCAGCTCACCTCGAACAGGGGGGAGCACAGATACGCAGTATTTT
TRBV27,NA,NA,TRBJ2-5,CASSLTEGFGTQYF,TGTGCCAGCAGTTTGACGGAGGGGTTCGGGACCCAGTACTTC
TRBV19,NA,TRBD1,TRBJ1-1,CASSGTGWVYIAEAFF,TGTGCCAGTAGTGGGACAGGGTGGGTTTATATCGCTGAAGCTTTCTTT
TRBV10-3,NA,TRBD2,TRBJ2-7,CAIKREGSYEQYF,TGTGCCATCAAGCGGGAGGGGTCCTACGAGCAGTACTTC
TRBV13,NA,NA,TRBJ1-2,CASSPGAQGGGYTF,TGTGCCAGCAGCCCAGGGGCTCAAGGAGGTGGCTACACCTTC
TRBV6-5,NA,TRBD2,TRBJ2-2,CASSYASGNYGELFF,TGTGCCAGCAGTTACGCTAGCGGGAATTACGGGGAGCTGTTTTTT
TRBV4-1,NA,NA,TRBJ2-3,CASSQDDRLSTDTQYF,TGCGCCAGCAGCCAAGACGACCGACTCAGCACAGATACGCAGTATTTT
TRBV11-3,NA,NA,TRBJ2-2,CASSHHLGKNTGELFF,TGTGCCAGCAGCCACCACCTGGGCAAGAACACCGGGGAGCTGTTTTTT
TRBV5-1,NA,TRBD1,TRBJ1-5,CASSPEGQGYQPQHF,TGCGCCAGCAGCCCGGAGGGACAGGGTTATCAGCCCCAGCATTTT
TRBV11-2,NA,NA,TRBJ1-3,CASRSGSGNTIYF,TGTGCCAGCAGGTCGGGTTCTGGAAACACCATATATTTT
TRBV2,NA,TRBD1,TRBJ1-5,CASSTDPGTGGLADQPQHF,TGTGCCAGCTCTACCGACCCCGGGACAGGGGGTTTGGCCGATCAGCCCCAGCATTTT
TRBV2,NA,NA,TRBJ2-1,CASITRPANEQFF,TGTGCCAGCATAACTAGGCCTGCCAATGAGCAGTTCTTC
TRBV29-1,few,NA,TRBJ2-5,CSVRWGLQETQYF,TGCAGCGTTCGGTGGGGCCTCCAAGAGACCCAGTACTTC
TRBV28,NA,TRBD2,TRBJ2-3,CASSLGLAGEDTQYF,TGTGCCAGCAGTTTGGGACTAGCGGGAGAAGATACGCAGTATTTT
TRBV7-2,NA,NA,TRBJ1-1,CASSIRETEAFF,TGTGCCAGCAGTATTAGGGAGACTGAAGCTTTCTTT
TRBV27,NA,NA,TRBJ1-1,CASSRGTEAFF,TGTGCCAGCAGCCGGGGAACTGAAGCTTTCTTT
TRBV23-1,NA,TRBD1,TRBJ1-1,CASSRTGGDTEAFF,TGCGCCAGCAGTCGGACAGGGGGAGACACTGAAGCTTTCTTT
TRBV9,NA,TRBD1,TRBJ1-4,CASSRYGTADSNNEKLFF,TGTGCCAGCAGCCGCTATGGGACAGCGGATTCGAATAATGAAAAACTGTTTTTT
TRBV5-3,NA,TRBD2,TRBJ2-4,CARSLLRVGRAAWGNIQYF,TGTGCCAGAAGCTTGCTCCGAGTCGGGAGGGCCGCATGGGGAAACATTCAGTACTTC
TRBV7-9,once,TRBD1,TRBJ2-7,CASSLSNKGTGSSYEQYF,TGTGCCAGCAGCTTAAGTAATAAGGGGACAGGGAGCTCCTACGAGCAGTACTTC
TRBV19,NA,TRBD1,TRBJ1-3,CASSLTSGQGTGNTIYF,TGTGCCAGTAGTCTTACGTCGGGACAGGGGACTGGAAACACCATATATTTT
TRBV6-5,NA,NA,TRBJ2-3,CASTGPARADTQYF,TGTGCCAGCACGGGCCCCGCTCGGGCAGATACGCAGTATTTT
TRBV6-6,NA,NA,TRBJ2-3,CASSYSRIGQTDTQYF,TGTGCCAGCAGTTACTCGAGAATTGGTCAGACAGATACGCAGTATTTT
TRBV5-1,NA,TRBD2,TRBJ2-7,CASSLGLAGGSGLLSYEQYF,TGCGCCAGCAGCTTGGGACTAGCGGGAGGCTCGGGACTTTTATCCTACGAGCAGTACTTC
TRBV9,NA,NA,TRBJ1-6,CASSQDHSPLHF,TGTGCCAGCAGCCAAGATCATTCACCCCTCCACTTT
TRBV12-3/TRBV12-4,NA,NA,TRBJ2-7,CASSYRVGEQYF,TGTGCCAGCAGCTACAGGGTGGGAGAGCAGTACTTC
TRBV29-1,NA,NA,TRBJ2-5,CSVGPGETQYF,TGCAGCGTTGGGCCGGGGGAGACCCAGTACTTC
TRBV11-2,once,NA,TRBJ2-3,CASSLEGKSTDTQYF,TGTGCCAGCAGCTTAGAAGGTAAAAGCACAGATACGCAGTATTTT
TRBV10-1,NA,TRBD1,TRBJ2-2,CASSESGTVNTGELFF,TGCGCCAGCAGTGAGTCCGGGACAGTGAACACCGGGGAGCTGTTTTTT
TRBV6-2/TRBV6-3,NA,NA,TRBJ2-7,CASSYGEFGEQYF,TGTGCCAGCAGTTACGGGGAGTTCGGAGAGCAGTACTTC
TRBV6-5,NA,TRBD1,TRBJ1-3,CASINRGRNTIYF,TGTGCCAGCATCAACAGGGGGAGAAACACCATATATTTT
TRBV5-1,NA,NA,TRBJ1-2,CASSLHPENSYGYTF,TGCGCCAGCAGCTTGCATCCAGAAAACTCCTATGGCTACACCTTC
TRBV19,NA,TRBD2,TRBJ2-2,CASTPGSGKGGELFF,TGTGCCAGTACCCCGGGGAGCGGGAAAGGGGGGGAGCTGTTTTTT
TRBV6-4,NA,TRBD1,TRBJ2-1,CASSDGQGARYNEQFF,TGTGCCAGCAGTGACGGACAGGGGGCCAGGTACAATGAGCAGTTCTTC
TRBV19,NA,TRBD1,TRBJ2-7,CASSSDRAEYGNIYEQYF,TGTGCCAGTAGTTCGGACAGGGCCGAATACGGTAACATCTACGAGCAGTACTTC